The T cell receptor (beta chain) under discussion was sequenced for a study of neoadjuvant anti-PD-1 for oral cavity cancer. Study results and limitations: Higher pretreatment Treg/Th17 ratios tracked higher pretreatment blood clonality.

Regarding time point: after neoadjuvant nivolumab, at surgical resection. TCRdb's copy holds only in-frame clones and misses some; the assay was immunoSEQ multiplex PCR. The sample includes about 15,000 clones, around 34% of them seen just once. This clone showed up just a few times. Antigen specificity is unknown. Germline values: CDR1 SGHTA, CDR2 FQGNSA. This CDR3 is built from 14 residues. Trimming shortened V by 5 bases and J by 2 bases, and 11 bases separated the two germline ends. The specimen comprised tumor tissue, sampled after nivolumab (anti-PD-1) treatment. V gene TRBV7-2 combines with J gene TRBJ2-3; the D gene is possibly TRBD1 (6 bases). This TCR was recovered from a person aged 40 to 85 with oral cavity squamous cell carcinoma. CDR3 bases: TGTGCCAGCAGCGCAGGGGAAGTCACAGATACGCAGTATTTT. Translating it yields CASSAGEVTDTQYF.